This TCR beta chain was captured in a study of T cell responses to AZD1222 COVID-19 vaccine. The study, taken as a whole, reports: At study baseline, merely more than 5 AZD1222 recipients were seropositive.

As to this clone: Its antigen remains unknown.

CDR1 is LGHNA, CDR2 YNFKEQ, per germline. V was pared by 3 bases and J by 3 bases, with 12 bases between. The CDR3 is 15 amino acids. Sequencing used immunoSEQ multiplex PCR; TCRdb keeps in-frame clones, though not all of them. This sample yields about 140,000 clones, of which about 90% are seen a single time; about 7.5% belongs to the top ten. The specimen comprised peripheral blood, sampled 28 days after the second dose of the MenACWY control vaccine. This chain joins TRBV4-2 and TRBJ1-5; tentative D call: TRBD1 (5 bases). This clonotype was sampled from an adult who received the MenACWY meningococcal vaccine as a control. The CDR3 DNA follows: TGTGCCAGCAGCCAGGGGACGGGAGACAATCAGCCCCAGCATTTT. It encodes CASSQGTGDNQPQHF.